Sequencing of this TCR beta chain was carried out in a study of T cell changes during pregnancy in multiple sclerosis. Assay used: immunoSEQ multiplex PCR; TCRdb lists only in-frame clones, some missing. This sample has over 30,000 clones, with just over 85% found just once. There are 15 residues in the CDR3. V lost 4 bases to trimming and J lost 4 bases; unmatched junction nucleotides: 7. Germline CDR1 is SGHTA and CDR2 is FQGNSA. The receptor was isolated from a female donor with multiple sclerosis, enrolled in a pregnancy study. The V and J genes are TRBV7-2 and TRBJ2-7; 10 nucleotides agree with TRBD1. This material consisted of CD4+ T cells from peripheral blood mononuclear cells, taken before pregnancy. The CDR3 here is CASSSPTGGHYEQYF. CDR3 coding DNA: TGTGCCAGCAGCTCACCGACAGGGGGCCATTACGAGCAGTACTTC.